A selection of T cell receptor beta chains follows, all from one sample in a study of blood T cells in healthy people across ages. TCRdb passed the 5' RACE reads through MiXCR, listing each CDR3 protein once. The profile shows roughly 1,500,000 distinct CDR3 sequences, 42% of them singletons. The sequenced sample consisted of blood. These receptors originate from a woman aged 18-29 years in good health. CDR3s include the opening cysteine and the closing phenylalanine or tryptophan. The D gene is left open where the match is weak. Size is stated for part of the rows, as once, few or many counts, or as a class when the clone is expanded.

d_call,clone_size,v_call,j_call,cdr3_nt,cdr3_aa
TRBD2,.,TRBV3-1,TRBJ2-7,TGTGCCAGCAGCCAATTCGGGGGGGCCTCCTACGAGCAGTACTTC,CASSQFGGASYEQYF
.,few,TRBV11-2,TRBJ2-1,TGTGCCAGCAGCGCGCGGGACCCCTCATACAATGAGCAGTTCTTC,CASSARDPSYNEQFF
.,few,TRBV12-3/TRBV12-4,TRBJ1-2,TGTGCCAGCACTAAATATGGGACCCTCTATGGGGGCTACACCTTC,CASTKYGTLYGGYTF
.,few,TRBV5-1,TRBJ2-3,TGCGCCAGCAGCTTGGACCAGGGTTGGACAGATACGCAGTATTTT,CASSLDQGWTDTQYF
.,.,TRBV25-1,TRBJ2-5,TGTACCAGCAGTGACCAGCGAGGGGGTTACCAAGAGACCCAGTACTTC,CTSSDQRGGYQETQYF
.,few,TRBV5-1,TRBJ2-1,TGCGCCAGCAGATTAGACATTTACAATGAGCAGTTCTTC,CASRLDIYNEQFF
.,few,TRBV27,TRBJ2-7,TGTGCCAGCAGGCCAGGGGCCTTCTCCTACGAGCAGTACTTC,CASRPGAFSYEQYF
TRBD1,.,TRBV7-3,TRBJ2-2,TGTGCCAGCAGCTTAATGGACAGGGCCTACACCGGGGAGCTGTTTTTT,CASSLMDRAYTGELFF
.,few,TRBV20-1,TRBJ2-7,TGCAGTGCCGACACTACGACAGAAAGCTCCTACGAGCAGTACTTC,CSADTTTESSYEQYF
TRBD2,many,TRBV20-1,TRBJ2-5,TGCAGTGGTTGGGCTAGCGGGGGGCAAGAGACCCAGTACTTC,CSGWASGGQETQYF
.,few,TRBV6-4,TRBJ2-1,TGTGCCAGCAGTGCCGAAATGACCCGTGAGCAGTTCTTC,CASSAEMTREQFF
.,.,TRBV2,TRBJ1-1,TGTGCGCGGTCCGGACACCAGAACACTGAAGCTTTCTTT,CARSGHQNTEAFF
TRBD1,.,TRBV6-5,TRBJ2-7,TGTGCCAGCAGTCGTCCCGGGACAGTTCTCGAGCAGTACTTC,CASSRPGTVLEQYF
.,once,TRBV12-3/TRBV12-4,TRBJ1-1,TGTGCCAGCAGCTGTGGACCTGCTGGATGTGACACTGAAGCTTTCTTT,CASSCGPAGCDTEAFF
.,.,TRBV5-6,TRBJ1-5,TGTGCCAGCAGCTGGGCCGGGGCCTATCAGCCCCAGCATTTT,CASSWAGAYQPQHF
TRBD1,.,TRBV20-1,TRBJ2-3,TGCAGTGCGCCCGGGACAGGCGGGCGGAATACGCAGTATTTT,CSAPGTGGRNTQYF
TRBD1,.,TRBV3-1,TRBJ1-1,TGTGCCAGCAGCCCTGCGGGACAGTTTAAAGCTGAAGCTTTCTTT,CASSPAGQFKAEAFF
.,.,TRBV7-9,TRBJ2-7,TGTGCCACCGGGCAGGGGGGAGACAATGAGCAGTACTTC,CATGQGGDNEQYF
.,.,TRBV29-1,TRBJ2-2,TGCAGCGTGCCATGGGCCCCGTACACCGGGGAGCTGTTTTTT,CSVPWAPYTGELFF
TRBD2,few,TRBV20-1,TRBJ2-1,TGCAGTGCTAGAGAGCCGGGACTACCGAACAATGAGCAGTTCTTC,CSAREPGLPNNEQFF
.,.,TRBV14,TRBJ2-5,TGTGCCAGCAGCCAAGCTGCAGGGCTCGAGACCCAGTACTTC,CASSQAAGLETQYF
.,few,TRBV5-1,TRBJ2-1,TGCGCCAGCAGCTTGGAGGATTATAGCGGCCAGGAGCAGTTCTTC,CASSLEDYSGQEQFF
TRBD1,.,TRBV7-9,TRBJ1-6,TGTGCCAGCAGCACGGACAGGGGGTATTATTCACCCCTCCACTTT,CASSTDRGYYSPLHF
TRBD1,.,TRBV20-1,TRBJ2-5,TGCAGTGTATGGGACAGGGGTGGGGAGACCCAGTACTTC,CSVWDRGGETQYF
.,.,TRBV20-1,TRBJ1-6,TGCAGTGCTAGAGGGGATGGACAGTTAGGAAATTCACCCCTCCACTTT,CSARGDGQLGNSPLHF
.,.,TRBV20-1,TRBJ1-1,TGCAGTGCCGCCCGGGACCCGAACACTGAAGCTTTCTTT,CSAARDPNTEAFF
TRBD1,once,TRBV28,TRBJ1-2,TGTGCCAGCAGTTCGATTCAGGGGGCGAGCTATGGCTACACCTTC,CASSSIQGASYGYTF
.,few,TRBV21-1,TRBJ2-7,TGTGCCAGCAGCAAGGGGACTAGCGGTATCTCCTACGAGCAGTACTTC,CASSKGTSGISYEQYF
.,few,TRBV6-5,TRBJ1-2,TGTGCCAGCAGTTACTCGGAGTTAAAGAGCTACACCTTC,CASSYSELKSYTF
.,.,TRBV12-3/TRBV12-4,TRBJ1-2,TGTGCCAGCAGTTTGGGCAGGGTTGACTATGGCTACACCTTC,CASSLGRVDYGYTF
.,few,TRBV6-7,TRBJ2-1,TGTGCCAGCAGTTACTCTTTATTGGGGTGGGGACTCTGGGGCCTAGGCAATGAGCAGTTCTTC,CASSYSLLGWGLWGLGNEQFF
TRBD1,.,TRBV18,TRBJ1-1,TGTGCCAGCTCCCGACTGACAGGGACGATGAACACTGAAGCTTTCTTT,CASSRLTGTMNTEAFF
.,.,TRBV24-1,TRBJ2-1,TGTGCCACCAGTGCAGCTCCGAAGGAGAGCTCCTACAATGAGCAGTTCTTC,CATSAAPKESSYNEQFF
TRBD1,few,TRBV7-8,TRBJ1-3,TGTGCCAGCAGCTTATCTGGACAGGGGACCATATATTTT,CASSLSGQGTIYF
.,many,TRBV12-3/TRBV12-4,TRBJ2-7,TGTGCCAGCAGTTTAGTGGGTAACGAGCAGTACTTC,CASSLVGNEQYF
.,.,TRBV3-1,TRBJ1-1,TGTGCCAGCAGCTTGAGGAGCACGAACACTGAAGCTTTCTTT,CASSLRSTNTEAFF
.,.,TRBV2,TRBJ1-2,TGTGCCAGCGAGAGTGCTGGTGGCTACACCTTC,CASESAGGYTF
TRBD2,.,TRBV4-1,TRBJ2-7,TGCGCCAGCAGCCCAGGAGCGGGAGGATACGGCGAGCAGTACTTC,CASSPGAGGYGEQYF
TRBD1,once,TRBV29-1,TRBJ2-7,TGCAGCGTTGAACGCGACAGGGGGAACGAGCAGTACTTC,CSVERDRGNEQYF
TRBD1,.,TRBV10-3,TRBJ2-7,TGTGCCATCTCCAATCCCACCTCGGGACAGGGTTACGAGCAGTACTTC,CAISNPTSGQGYEQYF
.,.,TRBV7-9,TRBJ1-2,TGTGCCAGCAGCTTAGATGTACCCCTGGGGGGCTACACCTTC,CASSLDVPLGGYTF
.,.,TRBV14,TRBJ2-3,TGTGCCACCAAACTCGGGAGACTGAGCTCAGATACGCAGTATTTT,CATKLGRLSSDTQYF
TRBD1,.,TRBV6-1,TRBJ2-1,TGTGCCAGCAGTGTGACAGGGGATGGGGAGACCCAGTTCTTC,CASSVTGDGETQFF